Described below is a single TCR beta chain sequence and its context. TCRdb passed the reads through MiXCR, listing each CDR3 protein once. The sample comprises 270,000 or so distinct CDR3 sequences, about a sixth of which are singletons, and approximately 44% rests with the top ten. These data come from a study of T cell repertoires in cytomegalovirus infection. Germline V gene sequence: CDR1 ENHRY, CDR2 SYGVKD. The CDR3 consists of 19 residues. Trimming shortened V by 4 bases and J by 6 bases, and 28 bases separated the two germline ends. This clonotype originated in a human donor in good health (CMV status not recorded). Some clones in this sample may be carry-over from other donors' samples. This sequence joins TRBV10-3 and TRBJ2-1; possible D gene TRBD2, 7 bases. Source material: CD8+ T cells from PBMCs. In DNA form, the CDR3 reads TGTGCCATCAGTGTTGAGGGGAAGGGGGGGCCACGTAGGGGCAATGAGCAGTTCTTC. Its protein is CAISVEGKGGPRRGNEQFF.